This TCR beta chain was retrieved from a study of T cells in Graves' hyperthyroidism and ophthalmopathy. Authors of the study amplified TCR beta CDR3 regions from RNA transcripts. HTBI primers drove first-round RT-PCR of the TCR CDR3. TCRdb re-called the multiplex PCR reads with MiXCR, one entry per CDR3 protein. Among over 500,000 distinct CDR3 sequences listed, about 16% were seen once. Looked up from germline, CDR1 is SGHTA and CDR2 is FQGNSA. V gave up 1 base and J gave up 12 bases, with 16 bases separating them. This CDR3 comprises 14 residues. Material for sequencing was blood. The clonotype comes from a woman under 40 with Graves' ophthalmopathy. The chain joins TRBV7-2 to TRBJ2-1; no firm D call. The CDR3 DNA reads TGTGCCAGCAGCTTAGAACTACCCGGCGGTGGGCAGTTCTTC. Protein sequence: CASSLELPGGGQFF.